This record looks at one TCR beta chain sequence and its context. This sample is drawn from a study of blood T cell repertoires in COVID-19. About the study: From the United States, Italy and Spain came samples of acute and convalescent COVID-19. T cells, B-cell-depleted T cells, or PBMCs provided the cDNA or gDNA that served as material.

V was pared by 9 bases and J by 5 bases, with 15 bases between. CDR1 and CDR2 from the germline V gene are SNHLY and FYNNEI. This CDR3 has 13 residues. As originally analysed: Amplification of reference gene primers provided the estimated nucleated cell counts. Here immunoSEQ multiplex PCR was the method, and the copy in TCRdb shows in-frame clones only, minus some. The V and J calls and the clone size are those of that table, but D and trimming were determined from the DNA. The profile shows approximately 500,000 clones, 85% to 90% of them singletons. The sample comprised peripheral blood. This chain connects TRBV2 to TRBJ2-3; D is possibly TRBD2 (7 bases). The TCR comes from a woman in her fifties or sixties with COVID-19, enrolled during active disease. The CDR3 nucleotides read TGTGCCAGTACGGGGGGCCGGGGAGATACGCAGTATTTT. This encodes CASTGGRGDTQYF.